Listed below are T cell receptor beta chains from one sample, sequenced in a study of cytomegalovirus exposure and HLA in healthy donors. TCRdb's copy holds only in-frame clones and misses some; the assay was immunoSEQ multiplex PCR. The sample yields roughly 140,000 clones, roughly 83% seen once. Source material: PBMCs. Receptors originate from a man aged 35-49 years in good health and CMV-seropositive. Each CDR3 is given with its conserved first and last residue. The order of the fields is D gene, J gene, V gene, clone size, CDR3 protein, CDR3 DNA. A D gene is named only where the DNA matches it firmly. Not every row has a clone size; where given, it reads once, few, many or a size class.

NA,TRBJ1-2,TRBV30,NA,CAWKGRGINYGYTF,TGTGCCTGGAAGGGAAGGGGGATTAACTATGGCTACACCTTC
TRBD1,TRBJ2-3,TRBV7-9,NA,CASSLVDQTGQGTDTQYF,TGTGCCAGCAGCTTAGTTGATCAAACGGGACAGGGGACAGATACGCAGTATTTT
NA,TRBJ1-1,TRBV4-1,NA,CASSEYRKFGQGGKNTEAFF,TGCGCCAGCAGCGAATATCGGAAATTCGGGCAGGGAGGGAAAAACACTGAAGCTTTCTTT
NA,TRBJ1-1,TRBV27,NA,CASSLQALNTEAFF,TGTGCCAGCAGTTTACAAGCGTTGAACACTGAAGCTTTCTTT
TRBD1,TRBJ2-7,TRBV7-2,NA,CASTLPGQAYEQYF,TGTGCCAGCACCCTTCCGGGACAGGCCTACGAGCAGTACTTC
TRBD1,TRBJ1-1,TRBV4-1,NA,CASSQGRDRDAFF,TGCGCCAGCAGCCAAGGAAGGGACAGGGACGCTTTCTTT
NA,TRBJ1-4,TRBV30,NA,CAWCPGQGYEKLFF,TGTGCCTGGTGCCCCGGCCAGGGCTATGAAAAACTGTTTTTT
NA,TRBJ1-1,TRBV10-3,NA,CAISDEQGNTEAFF,TGTGCCATCAGTGATGAACAGGGGAACACTGAAGCTTTCTTT
NA,TRBJ2-5,TRBV6-6,NA,CASSYRTGETQYF,TGTGCCAGCAGTTACCGGACTGGGGAGACCCAGTACTTC
TRBD2,TRBJ2-1,TRBV7-7,once,CASSLALADGGEQFF,TGTGCTAGCAGCTTAGCCCTAGCGGACGGGGGGGAGCAGTTCTTC
TRBD2,TRBJ2-7,TRBV9,NA,CASSVGPGGGPREQYF,TGTGCCAGCAGCGTAGGTCCGGGGGGTGGGCCTCGTGAGCAGTACTTC
NA,TRBJ2-2,TRBV7-8,NA,CASSFRKSGELFF,TGTGCCAGCAGCTTTAGAAAGAGCGGGGAGCTGTTTTTT
NA,TRBJ1-5,TRBV7-2,few,CASTFGGGNNQPQHF,TGTGCCAGCACCTTCGGCGGGGGAAACAATCAGCCCCAGCATTTT
TRBD1,TRBJ1-6,TRBV10-2,NA,CASAGTGYNSPLHF,TGCGCCAGCGCCGGGACAGGGTATAATTCACCCCTCCACTTT
NA,TRBJ1-2,TRBV7-9,NA,CASRFSGEDGYTF,TGTGCCAGCCGGTTTTCAGGGGAAGATGGCTACACCTTC
NA,TRBJ1-1,TRBV6-5,once,CASRSNREGEAFF,TGTGCCAGCAGGTCCAACAGAGAGGGTGAAGCTTTCTTT
NA,TRBJ2-4,TRBV2,NA,CASSDTARLGAQNIQYF,TGTGCCAGCAGTGACACCGCACGGTTAGGGGCACAAAACATTCAGTACTTC
TRBD2,TRBJ2-7,TRBV27,NA,CATQRAGATYEQYF,TGTGCCACGCAGAGAGCGGGGGCGACCTACGAGCAGTACTTC
NA,TRBJ1-4,TRBV30,NA,CAWTHRVGEKLFF,TGTGCCTGGACCCACAGGGTCGGAGAAAAACTGTTTTTT
NA,TRBJ2-3,TRBV9,NA,CASSVGHSSTDTQYF,TGTGCCAGCAGCGTCGGACATTCTAGCACAGATACGCAGTATTTT
TRBD1,TRBJ1-4,TRBV4-3,NA,CASSRSGQGIEKLFF,TGCGCCAGCAGCCGGTCGGGACAGGGGATTGAAAAACTGTTTTTT
NA,TRBJ2-2,TRBV30,NA,CAWNRVNGELFF,TGTGCCTGGAACAGGGTGAACGGGGAGCTGTTTTTT
NA,TRBJ2-4,TRBV4-3,NA,CASSQDEAVENIQYF,TGCGCCAGCAGCCAAGATGAGGCCGTTGAAAACATTCAGTACTTC
NA,TRBJ1-3,TRBV10-2,NA,CASSHGPSAGNTIYF,TGCGCCAGCTCTCACGGTCCCTCCGCTGGAAACACCATATATTTT
NA,TRBJ1-1,TRBV6-1,NA,CASSEAGGNFKTEAFF,TGTGCCAGCAGTGAAGCGGGGGGGAACTTTAAAACTGAAGCTTTCTTT
NA,TRBJ2-3,TRBV19,NA,CASSSPSTDTQYF,TGTGCCAGTAGTTCCCCATCCACAGATACGCAGTATTTT
NA,TRBJ2-7,TRBV9,NA,CASSVEPSYEQYF,TGTGCCAGCAGCGTAGAGCCCTCCTACGAGCAGTACTTC
TRBD2,TRBJ2-3,TRBV15,NA,CATSGALAGLAITDTQYF,TGTGCCACCAGCGGAGCACTAGCGGGGCTCGCAATCACAGATACGCAGTATTTT
NA,TRBJ1-2,TRBV19,NA,CASSISSVPDTF,TGTGCCAGTAGTATTTCGTCGGTTCCTGACACCTTC
TRBD1,TRBJ1-2,TRBV5-1,NA,CASSWDPGQSFYGYTF,TGCGCCAGCAGCTGGGATCCGGGACAGTCCTTCTATGGCTACACCTTC